The next 20 T cell receptor beta chains were all read from a single sample in a study of regulatory T cells in long-lasting Graves disease. As to time point: newly diagnosed GD, antithyroid drugs for less than 3 months. Preparation of the TCR library used RNA extracted from PBMCs. Arm-PCR of CDR3 regions and iRepertoire HTBI primers were the basis on which TCR beta libraries were built. In TCRdb, the multiplex PCR reads were re-called with MiXCR into one record per CDR3 protein. The sample has some 450,000 distinct CDR3 sequences, over 15% seen once; the top ten hold around 11%. These same records also appear under a second study, on T cells in Graves' hyperthyroidism and ophthalmopathy.

Sequenced material: peripheral blood mononuclear cells (PBMCs), taken at new diagnosis, from a patient treated with antithyroid drugs. Source of these receptors: a woman aged 25-40 years with Graves disease.

In its sample, this clonotype was seen many times. The chain links TRBV27 to TRBJ2-7, with D possibly TRBD1 on 6 matching bases. Trimming took 0 bases from V and 4 from J, leaving 10 bases between them. The CDR3 is made up of 14 amino acids. Germline V gene sequence: CDR1 MNHEY, CDR2 SMNVEV (reference sequence). The CDR3 nucleotides read TGTGCCAGCAGTTTATCGGGGGCTAAATACGAGCAGTACTTC. Translating gives CASSLSGAKYEQYF.

The chain couples TRBV6-2 or TRBV6-3 to TRBJ1-2; no clear D gene. V shed 6 bases and J shed 4 bases, with 12 bases lying between them. The germline CDR1 and CDR2 sequences are MNHEY and SVGEGT. This CDR3 contains 13 residues. The CDR3 sequence: CASSRGVVYGYTF. CDR3 sequence (DNA): TGTGCCAGCAGCCGCGGGGTAGTCTATGGCTACACCTTC.

This CDR3 is CASSLEFGAQYF. Written as DNA, the CDR3 is TGCGCCAGCAGCTTGGAATTCGGGGCCCAGTACTTC. J is TRBJ2-5 and V is TRBV5-1; possibly TRBD2 for D (5 bases). CDR1 and CDR2 (germline): SGHRS, YFSETQ. The CDR3 extends over 12 amino acids. V lost 0 bases and J lost 9, with 9 bases in between. Together with reference TRBV5-1 and TRBJ2-5, the CDR3 gives the full variable domain: KAGVTQTPRYLIKTRGQQVTLSCSPISGHRSVSWYQQTPGQGLQFLFEYFSETQRNKGNFPGRFSGRQFSNSRSEMNVSTLELGDSALYLCASSLEFGAQYFGPGTRLLVL.

In regard to this clonotype: This may arise from a read error, as a much more abundant clone is one base away. This likely comes from a read error, as the CDR3 has no conserved phenylalanine or tryptophan at its end. The chain is built from TRBV7-9 and TRBJ2-1; 7 positions match TRBD1. Germline V CDR1 and CDR2: SEHNR, FQNEAQ (reference sequence). There are 14 residues in the CDR3. The V and J ends lost 5 bases and 1 base, in that order; junction bases with no gene match: 2. CDR3 coding DNA: TGTGCCAGCAGCCCGGGACAGTCCTACAATGAGCAGTTCTCC. Protein: CASSPGQSYNEQFS.

This clonotype has a count of ten or more. V and J are TRBV27 and TRBJ2-7, with TRBD1 matching 9 bases. V shed 5 bases and J 3 bases; nucleotides not matched to a gene: 11. CDR1 is MNHEY and CDR2 is SMNVEV in the germline V gene (reference sequence). The CDR3 has 16 amino acids. The CDR3 here is CASSRFGGTGFYEQYF. Written as DNA, the CDR3 is TGTGCCAGCAGTCGATTTGGAGGGACAGGGTTCTACGAGCAGTACTTC.

This clonotype was seen at least ten times. This rearrangement joins TRBV7-9 to TRBJ1-1; possibly TRBD1 for D (6 bases). The CDR3 is made up of 14 amino acids. Germline loops: CDR1 SEHNR, CDR2 FQNEAQ (reference sequence). Trimming removed 7 bases at V and 1 base at J, with 13 bases between. DNA for the CDR3: TGTGCCAGCACTGATCGACAGGCGAACACTGAAGCTTTCTTT. Amino acids: CASTDRQANTEAFF.

There are many counts of this clonotype. The chain recombines TRBV7-9 with TRBJ2-7, with TRBD2 matching 12 bases. The CDR3 totals 15 residues. Unmatched junction bases numbered 8, after V lost 8 bases and J lost 3 bases. Germline values: CDR1 SEHNR, CDR2 FQNEAQ (reference sequence). This CDR3 is CASLGLAGLDYEQYF. CDR3 sequence (DNA): TGTGCCAGCCTTGGACTAGCGGGACTAGACTACGAGCAGTACTTC.

On this clonotype itself: Given a far larger clone just one base away, this is likely a sequencing read error. V gene TRBV12-3 or TRBV12-4 combines with J gene TRBJ1-2; D is unclear. This CDR3 contains 12 residues. This CDR3 is CPSSLVNYGYTF. The CDR3 DNA reads as TGTCCCAGCAGCTTAGTCAACTATGGCTACACCTTC.

The chain carries TRBV4-3 and TRBJ2-1, with a tentative D call TRBD1 (7 bases). This CDR3 spans 17 amino acids. Germline V gene lookup returns CDR1 LGHNA and CDR2 YSLEER. The V and J ends lost 2 bases and 6 bases respectively, with 20 bases between them. The CDR3 protein is CASSQTRLVGGPNEQFF. The CDR3 DNA sequence: TGCGCCAGCAGCCAAACGCGACTAGTAGGGGGCCCCAATGAGCAGTTCTTC.

About this clonotype itself: A single base is all that separates this from a far larger clone, so a read error is likely. This chain links TRBV12-3 or TRBV12-4 with TRBJ2-7; 9 nucleotides line up with TRBD1. Germline trimming cut 8 bases from V and 4 bases from J; bases unmatched to any gene: 12. This CDR3 has 15 residues. CDR3 DNA sequence: TGTGCCAGCTCACCCGGGACAGGGCCAAAGTACGAGCAGTACTTC. Translating gives CASSPGTGPKYEQYF.

The sample holds a few counts of this clonotype. The chain is built from TRBV14 and TRBJ2-1; D gene uncertain. The germline V gene has CDR1 SGHDN and CDR2 FVKESK. CDR3 length: 13 residues. Trimming took 5 bases from V and 6 from J, leaving 11 bases between them. CDR3 nucleotides: TGTGCCAGCAGCGTCAGAGGCACCAATGAGCAGTTCTTC. It translates to CASSVRGTNEQFF.

This clonotype occurred many times. The chain joins TRBV7-2 to TRBJ2-3; 10 positions match TRBD1. This CDR3 is 18 amino acids long. V gave up 5 bases and J gave up 4 bases; unmatched junction bases: 15. In germline, CDR1 is SGHTA, CDR2 FQGNSA. For the CDR3, the DNA is TGTGCCAGCAGCCAAGTTAGATGGGACAGGGGAACTTCAGATACGCAGTATTTT. Encoded protein: CASSQVRWDRGTSDTQYF.

This clonotype was detected a few times. At one of its ends the junction is not consistent with the germline gene, which may arise from a read error. The rearrangement links TRBV9 to TRBJ1-1, with 9 bases lining up with TRBD1. The germline CDR1 and CDR2 sequences are SGDLS and YYNGEE. CDR3 length: 14 amino acids. DNA for the CDR3: TGTGCCAGCAGCGTAGGCGGGACAGGGTCCCCAGGTGGCTTT. Its protein is CASSVGGTGSPGGF.

The chain recombines TRBV24-1 with TRBJ2-1, with 7 bases that match TRBD2. Germline-derived CDR1 and CDR2 are KGHDR and SFDVKD. The CDR3 has 16 residues. J was trimmed by 1 base and V by 3 bases; bases with no gene match: 5. CDR3 sequence reads: CATSDEGGSSYNEQFF. The CDR3 DNA reads TGTGCCACCAGTGATGAGGGAGGGAGTTCCTACAATGAGCAGTTCTTC.

This clonotype was observed a few times. The J gene is TRBJ1-2, the V gene TRBV6-2 or TRBV6-3; possible D gene TRBD1, 5 bases. With 8 bases removed from V and 1 base from J, the gap between germline ends came to 14 bases. Germline CDR1 and CDR2: MNHEY and SVGEGT. The CDR3 is 14 residues long. In DNA, the CDR3 is TGTGCCAGCGGACCTGGGGGACGTAACTATGGCTACACCTTC. Translated: CASGPGGRNYGYTF.

This clonotype came up a few times. The chain uses TRBV5-1 and TRBJ2-7, with unresolved D. The CDR3 length is 12 residues. V was trimmed by 4 bases and J by 5 bases, leaving 10 bases between them. Germline values: CDR1 SGHRS, CDR2 YFSETQ. In DNA, the CDR3 is TGCGCCAGCAGCGCGACACGCCACGAGCAGTACTTC. It encodes CASSATRHEQYF.

This clonotype was seen many times. The V call is TRBV28, the J call TRBJ1-1; D remains ambiguous. Trimming shortened V by 6 bases and J by 4 bases, and 6 bases separated the two germline ends. Germline V gene data show CDR1 as MDHEN and CDR2 as SYDVKM. The CDR3 totals 11 residues. CDR3 residues: CASRTATEAFF. CDR3 DNA sequence: TGTGCCAGCAGGACCGCCACTGAAGCTTTCTTT.

With respect to this clonotype: The junction differs from germline at one of its ends, possibly a read error. The rearrangement uses TRBV6-2 or TRBV6-3 and TRBJ1-5; D not certain. The V gene's germline CDR1 is MNHEY and CDR2 SVGEGT. The CDR3 runs 15 residues. Here the CDR3 reads CASNPGVYSNQPQHF. CDR3 sequence (DNA): TGTGCAAGCAATCCGGGCGTATATAGCAATCAGCCCCAGCATTTT.

This chain joins TRBV20-1 and TRBJ1-2; D not resolved. Germline assignment: CDR1 DFQATT and CDR2 SNEGSKA (reference sequence). V was cut by 1 base and J by 1 base, with 4 bases left in between. The CDR3 contains 12 residues. CDR3 residues: CSARALNYGYTF. Here the CDR3 DNA reads TGCAGTGCTAGAGCACTTAACTATGGCTACACCTTC.

This clonotype was counted once. The rearrangement links TRBV9 to TRBJ1-1, with D hard to call. Deletions cut 4 bases from V and 3 bases from J, with 13 bases between. The V gene's germline CDR1 is SGDLS and CDR2 YYNGEE. The CDR3 loop spans 14 amino acids. Written as DNA, the CDR3 is TGTGCCAGCAGCCCTGATGGGATAGACACTGAAGCTTTCTTT. Its translation is CASSPDGIDTEAFF.